The 14 T cell receptor beta chains given below trace back to one sample, sequenced in a study of cytomegalovirus exposure and HLA in healthy donors. It was with 60 Vbeta and 13 Jbeta primers that the PCR ran. Here immunoSEQ multiplex PCR was the method, and the copy in TCRdb shows in-frame clones only, minus some. The sample comprises about 250,000 clones, 75% to 90% of which are singletons, and about 0.3% rests with the top ten. The sequencing sample was made of PBMCs. The receptor source for this set is a girl aged 2 to 9 in good health and CMV-seronegative.

The chain uses TRBV28 and TRBJ2-1, with no clear D. The V end lost 4 bases, the J end lost 0 bases, and 10 bases lay between the germline ends. The length of the CDR3 is 15 residues. Germline-derived CDR1 and CDR2 are MDHEN and SYDVKM. DNA of the CDR3: TGTGCCAGCAGTTCTCGGGTTAGCTCCTACAATGAGCAGTTCTTC. Its protein product is CASSSRVSSYNEQFF.

CDR3 in amino acids: CASKLGAELNTEAFF. The CDR3 DNA is TGTGCCAGCAAATTAGGGGCAGAATTGAACACTGAAGCTTTCTTT. This chain connects TRBV6-5 to TRBJ1-1; a possible D gene is TRBD1 (5 bases). V lost 7 bases and J lost 0, with 15 bases in between. In germline, CDR1 is MNHEY, CDR2 SVGAGI. This CDR3 comprises 15 residues.

Written as DNA, the CDR3 is TGTGCCAGCTTGGAGGGGTTGGGTGAAGCTTTCTTT. This encodes CASLEGLGEAFF. The rearrangement uses TRBV28 and TRBJ1-1; tentatively, D is TRBD1 (5 bases). The germline V and J ends were trimmed by 8 bases and 7 bases, with 14 bases remaining between them. CDR3 size: 12 residues. Germline lookup yields CDR1 MDHEN and CDR2 SYDVKM.

CDR3 residues: CASSASRSGELFF. The CDR3 nucleotides read TGTGCCAGCAGCGCCTCCCGTTCCGGGGAGCTGTTTTTT. This rearrangement joins TRBV9 to TRBJ2-2, with unresolved D. This CDR3 region has 13 residues. V was clipped by 3 bases and J by 6 bases, with 9 bases between them. Germline CDR1 is SGDLS and CDR2 is YYNGEE.

The chain joins TRBV2 to TRBJ1-1, with D unclear. CDR1 and CDR2 (germline): SNHLY, FYNNEI. Trimming shortened V by 3 bases and J by 1 base, and 12 bases separated the two germline ends. The CDR3 length is 15 residues. The CDR3 is CASSDKQRSNTEAFF. CDR3 nucleotide sequence: TGTGCCAGCAGTGATAAACAGCGGTCGAACACTGAAGCTTTCTTT. Variable domain in full (rest from reference TRBV2 and TRBJ1-1): EPEVTQTPSHQVTQMGQEVILRCVPISNHLYFYWYRQILGQKVEFLVSFYNNEISEKSEIFDDQFSVERPDGSNFTLKIRSTKLEDSAMYFCASSDKQRSNTEAFFGQGTRLTVV.

The chain links TRBV7-6 to TRBJ1-1; 8 bases map to TRBD1. The trim removed 1 base at V and 6 bases at J, leaving 7 bases unmatched. The CDR3 is made up of 15 amino acids. CDR1 is SGHVS and CDR2 is FNYEAQ in the germline V gene. In DNA, the CDR3 is TGTGCCAGCAGCTTAGGGGACAGGCCCTGGGCTGAAGCTTTCTTT. This gives the protein CASSLGDRPWAEAFF.

The J gene is TRBJ2-7, the V gene TRBV7-8; 7 bases align to TRBD1. The V segment lost 4 bases and the J segment 4 bases; nucleotides outside the gene matches: 16. The CDR3 sequence is 17 residues long. Germline V gene data show CDR1 as SGHVS and CDR2 as FQNEAQ. The CDR3 loop reads CASSSTPLGQIIYEQYF. As DNA, the CDR3 is TGTGCCAGCAGCTCCACCCCCTTGGGACAGATAATATACGAGCAGTACTTC.

The chain employs TRBV5-5 and TRBJ2-7; TRBD1 matches 7 bases. The germline CDR1 and CDR2 sequences are SGHKS and YYEKEE (reference sequence). This CDR3 is 14 amino acids long. Trimming took 3 bases from V and 3 from J; bases not matched to a gene: 6. The CDR3 sequence: CASSWGQRGYEQYF. CDR3 coding DNA: TGTGCCAGCAGCTGGGGACAGAGGGGCTACGAGCAGTACTTC.

As DNA, the CDR3 is TGTGCCAGTTGGGCGGGTCGGACTGAAGCTTTCTTT. Amino acid sequence: CASWAGRTEAFF. V gene TRBV2 combines with J gene TRBJ1-1; the D is unclear. V was trimmed by 9 bases and J by 5 bases, leaving 13 bases between them. CDR3 length equals 12 residues. Germline CDR1 SNHLY, CDR2 FYNNEI.

The rearrangement uses TRBV4-2 and TRBJ2-7; no reliable D call. The CDR3 sequence is 14 residues long. V was clipped by 0 bases and J by 2 bases, with 8 bases between them. Germline CDR1 and CDR2: LGHNA and YNFKEQ. In DNA form, the CDR3 reads TGTGCCAGCAGCCAAGATCTTCTAACCTACGAGCAGTACTTC. It yields the protein CASSQDLLTYEQYF.

J is TRBJ1-3 and V is TRBV6-5, with D perhaps matching TRBD1 (5 bases). The CDR3 runs to 15 residues. V lost 2 bases to trimming and J lost 5 bases, with 13 bases between them. The germline V gene has CDR1 MNHEY and CDR2 SVGAGI. CDR3 bases: TGTGCCAGCAGTTACAGGGCAGGGTTCAGAAACACCATATATTTT. This codes for CASSYRAGFRNTIYF.

As for this clone: The same CDR3 can be traced to other DNA sequences in this sample. This sequence joins TRBV5-1 and TRBJ2-3; no reliable D call. This CDR3 comprises 13 residues. The V gene lost 4 bases and the J gene lost 3 bases, with 9 bases spanning the gap. Germline lookup yields CDR1 SGHRS and CDR2 YFSETQ. The CDR3 coding sequence is TGCGCCAGCAGCCCGGGTGGAACAGATACGCAGTATTTT. The encoded protein is CASSPGGTDTQYF. Full variable domain (remainder filled in from reference TRBV5-1 and TRBJ2-3): KAGVTQTPRYLIKTRGQQVTLSCSPISGHRSVSWYQQTPGQGLQFLFEYFSETQRNKGNFPGRFSGRQFSNSRSEMNVSTLELGDSALYLCASSPGGTDTQYFGPGTRLTVL.

The rearrangement joins TRBV4-2 to TRBJ2-1; possible D gene TRBD2, 7 bases. CDR3 length: 15 amino acids. Looked up from germline, CDR1 is LGHNA and CDR2 is YNFKEQ. V lost 5 bases to trimming and J lost 8 bases, with 19 bases between them. The DNA for the CDR3 is TGTGCCAGCAGCGAGGTCCGGGGGGCTGGTGATGAGCAGTTCTTC. Translation: CASSEVRGAGDEQFF.

This chain links TRBV5-1 with TRBJ2-7, with D tentatively TRBD2 (6 bases). Germline values: CDR1 SGHRS, CDR2 YFSETQ. The CDR3 covers 15 residues. Trimming left V 2 bases short and J 3 bases short, with 15 bases between. The CDR3 DNA sequence: TGCGCCAGCAGCTTTGGGCCGGGGGTCGACTACGAGCAGTACTTC. This translates into CASSFGPGVDYEQYF.